The T cell receptor (beta chain) described here comes from a study of cytotoxic CD8 clonotypes in ibrutinib-treated CLL. Assay: immunoSEQ multiplex PCR; the TCRdb copy retains only in-frame clones and omits some. The sample holds over 150,000 clones, around three quarters seen once. Study-level points and caveats: Circulating CD8+ T-cell counts were tracked by baseline clonality, which exceeded that of age-matched healthy donors.

As regards this clone: The antigen remains undetermined.

The specimen comprised PBMCs, sampled after 24 months of ibrutinib treatment. The source of this sequence is a human donor with chronic lymphocytic leukemia.

CDR3 nucleotide sequence: TGTGCCAGCAGTTACTCGAGGGTAACCGGGGAGCTGTTTTTT. It codes for CASSYSRVTGELFF. The chain is built from TRBV6-6 and TRBJ2-2, with TRBD2 as a possible D gene (5 bases). This CDR3 region has 14 residues. Germline CDR1 MNHNY, CDR2 SVGAGI (reference sequence). The V and J ends lost 0 bases and 5 bases respectively, with 7 bases between them.